This passage covers 8 T cell receptor beta chains from one sample sequenced in a study of T cells in Graves' hyperthyroidism and ophthalmopathy. RNA transcripts yielded amplified TCR beta CDR3 regions. Using the HTBI primer set, a first-round RT-PCR was run on the TCR CDR3. TCRdb reprocessed the multiplex PCR reads via MiXCR and lists one record per CDR3 protein. The profile shows a few hundred thousand distinct CDR3 sequences, over 13% of them singletons. The specimen was blood. These receptors originate from a woman aged 18 to 35 with Graves' hyperthyroidism.

This clonotype has a count of ten or more. The chain combines TRBV20-1 with TRBJ2-7; the match to TRBD2 covers 13 bases. This CDR3 has 17 amino acids. Germline CDR1 DFQATT, CDR2 SNEGSKA (reference sequence). V shed 0 bases and J 5 bases; nucleotides not matched to a gene: 10. CDR3 DNA sequence: TGCAGTGCTAGAGATCCCGGGACTAGCGGGAATCACAACGAGCAGTACTTC. Translating it yields CSARDPGTSGNHNEQYF.

The chain has TRBV18 and TRBJ1-1; D ambiguous. Trimming stripped 1 base from V and 6 bases from J, with 12 bases between. Germline assignment: CDR1 KGHSH and CDR2 LQKENI. This CDR3 has 14 amino acids. CDR3 amino acids: CASSPRPGRSEAFF. The CDR3 DNA follows: TGTGCCAGCTCACCACGGCCCGGACGCTCTGAAGCTTTCTTT.

The sample holds many counts of this clonotype. The chain links TRBV12-3 or TRBV12-4 to TRBJ2-2, with D perhaps matching TRBD2 (5 bases). Trimming left V 3 bases short and J 5 bases short, with 7 bases between. The CDR3 sequence is 13 residues long. CDR3 residues: CASSLRATGELFF. CDR3 DNA: TGTGCCAGCAGTTTGAGGGCAACCGGGGAGCTGTTTTTT.

The table lists this clonotype with many counts. The chain links TRBV12-5 to TRBJ2-7; 13 bases map to TRBD2. CDR1 and CDR2 (germline): LGHNT, FRNRAP. Unmatched junction bases numbered 5, after V lost 9 bases and J lost 3 bases. This CDR3 is 14 amino acids long. CDR3 amino acids: CASGTSGINYEQYF. CDR3 coding DNA: TGTGCTAGCGGGACTAGCGGGATAAACTACGAGCAGTACTTC.

The genes are TRBV4-1 and TRBJ1-4; 7 nucleotides align to TRBD1. Germline CDR1 is MGHRA and CDR2 is YSYEKL. The CDR3 spans 15 residues. The trim removed 2 bases at V and 6 bases at J, leaving 6 bases unmatched. CDR3 residues: CASSQPTGVDEKLFF. The CDR3 region has the DNA TGCGCCAGCAGCCAACCCACAGGGGTAGATGAAAAACTGTTTTTT.

This clonotype was picked up a small number of times. The chain carries TRBV20-1 and TRBJ2-1; the match to TRBD1 covers 12 bases. From germline, CDR1 is DFQATT and CDR2 SNEGSKA (reference sequence). The CDR3 length is 14 residues. Germline trimming cut 6 bases from V and 8 bases from J; bases unmatched to any gene: 8. As DNA, the CDR3 is TGCAGTGCGCTGGGACAGGGGGCCGTCTATGAGCAGTTCTTC. Protein product: CSALGQGAVYEQFF.

This clonotype was observed a few times. The V gene is TRBV6-2 or TRBV6-3, the J gene TRBJ2-3, with D possibly being TRBD2 (7 bases). Germline CDR1 and CDR2: MNHEY and SVGEGT. This CDR3 contains 14 residues. V dropped 7 bases and J dropped 4 bases, with 15 bases sitting between them. The CDR3 protein is CASTRGGGADTQYF. Written as DNA, the CDR3 is TGTGCCAGCACGAGGGGGGGGGGGGCAGATACGCAGTATTTT.

This clonotype was counted many times. J is TRBJ2-1 and V is TRBV30, with a weak D call TRBD2 (6 bases). The CDR3 loop spans 14 amino acids. The V gene lost 0 bases and the J gene lost 9 bases, with 15 bases spanning the gap. Looked up from germline, CDR1 is GTSNPN and CDR2 is SVGIG (reference sequence). In nucleotides, the CDR3 is TGTGCCTGGAGTGTAGGTCAACCCGGGGGTGAGCAGTTCTTC. This encodes CAWSVGQPGGEQFF.